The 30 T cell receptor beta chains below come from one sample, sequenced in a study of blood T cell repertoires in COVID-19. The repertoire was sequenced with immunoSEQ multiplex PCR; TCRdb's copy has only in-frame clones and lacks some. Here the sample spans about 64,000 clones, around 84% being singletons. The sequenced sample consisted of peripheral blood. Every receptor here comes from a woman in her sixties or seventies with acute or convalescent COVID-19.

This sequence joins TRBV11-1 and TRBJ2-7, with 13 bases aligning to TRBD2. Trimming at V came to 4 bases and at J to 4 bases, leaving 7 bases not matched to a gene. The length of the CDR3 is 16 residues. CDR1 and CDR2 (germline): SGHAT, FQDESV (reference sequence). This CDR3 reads CASSSGLAGALYEQYF. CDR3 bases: TGTGCCAGCAGCTCAGGACTAGCGGGGGCCCTTTACGAGCAGTACTTC. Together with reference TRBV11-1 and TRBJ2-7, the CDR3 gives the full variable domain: EAEVAQSPRYKITEKSQAVAFWCDPISGHATLYWYRQILGQGPELLVQFQDESVVDDSQLPKDRFSAERLKGVDSTLKIQPAELGDSAMYLCASSSGLAGALYEQYFGPGTRLTVT.

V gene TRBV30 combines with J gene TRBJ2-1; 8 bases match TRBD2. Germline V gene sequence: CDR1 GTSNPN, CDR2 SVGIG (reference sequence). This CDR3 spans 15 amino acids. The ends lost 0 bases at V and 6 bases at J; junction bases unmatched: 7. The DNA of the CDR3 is TGTGCCTGGAGTGTTTTAGCCGGGGGGGCCAATGAGCAGTTCTTC. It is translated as CAWSVLAGGANEQFF.

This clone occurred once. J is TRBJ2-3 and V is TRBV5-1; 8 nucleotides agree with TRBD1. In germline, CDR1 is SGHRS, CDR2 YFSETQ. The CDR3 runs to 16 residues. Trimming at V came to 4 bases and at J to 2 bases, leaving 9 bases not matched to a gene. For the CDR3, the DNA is TGCGCCAGCAGCAACAACCGGGACAGGTTCACAGATACGCAGTATTTT. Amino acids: CASSNNRDRFTDTQYF.

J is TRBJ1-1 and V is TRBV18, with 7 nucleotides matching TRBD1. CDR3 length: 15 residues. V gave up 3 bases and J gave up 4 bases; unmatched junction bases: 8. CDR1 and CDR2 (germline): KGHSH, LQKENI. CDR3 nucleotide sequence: TGTGCCAGCTCACCCTTACAGGGGATGCCCACTGAAGCTTTCTTT. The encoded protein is CASSPLQGMPTEAFF.

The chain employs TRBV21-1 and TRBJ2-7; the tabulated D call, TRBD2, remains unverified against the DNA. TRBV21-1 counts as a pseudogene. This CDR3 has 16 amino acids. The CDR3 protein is CASSIYLAGENYEQYF. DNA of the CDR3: TGTGCCAGCAGCATTTATCTAGCGGGCGAAAACTACGAGCAGTACTTC.

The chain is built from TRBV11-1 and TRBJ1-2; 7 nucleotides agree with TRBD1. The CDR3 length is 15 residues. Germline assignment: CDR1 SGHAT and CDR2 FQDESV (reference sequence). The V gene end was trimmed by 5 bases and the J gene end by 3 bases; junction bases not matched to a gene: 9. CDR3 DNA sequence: TGTGCCAGCAGCCACGACAGTACAGGGGACTATGGCTACACCTTC. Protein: CASSHDSTGDYGYTF.

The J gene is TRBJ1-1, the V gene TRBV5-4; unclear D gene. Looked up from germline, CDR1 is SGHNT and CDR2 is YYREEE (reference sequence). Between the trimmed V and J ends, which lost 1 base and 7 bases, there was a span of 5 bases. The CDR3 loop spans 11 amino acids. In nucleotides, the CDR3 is TGTGCCAGCAGCTTGCAGAATGAAGCTTTCTTT. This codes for CASSLQNEAFF.

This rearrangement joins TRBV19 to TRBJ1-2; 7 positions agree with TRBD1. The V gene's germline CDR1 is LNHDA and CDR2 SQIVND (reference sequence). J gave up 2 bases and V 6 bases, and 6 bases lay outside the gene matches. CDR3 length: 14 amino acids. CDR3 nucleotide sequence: TGTGCCAGTAGGGAAGGGGGCGGGAACTATGGCTACACCTTC. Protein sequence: CASREGGGNYGYTF.

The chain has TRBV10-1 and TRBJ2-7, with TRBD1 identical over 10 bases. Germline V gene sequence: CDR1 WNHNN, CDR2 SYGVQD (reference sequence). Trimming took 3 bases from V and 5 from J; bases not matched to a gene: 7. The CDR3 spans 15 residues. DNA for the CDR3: TGCGCCAGCAGTGATGGGACAGGGGTTCGGGACGAGCAGTACTTC. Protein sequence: CASSDGTGVRDEQYF.

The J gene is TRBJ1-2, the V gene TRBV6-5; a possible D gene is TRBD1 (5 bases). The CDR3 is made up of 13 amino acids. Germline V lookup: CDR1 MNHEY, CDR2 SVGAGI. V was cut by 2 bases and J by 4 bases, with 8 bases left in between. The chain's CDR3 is CASSYPGSYGYTF. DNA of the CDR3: TGTGCCAGCAGTTACCCAGGGTCCTATGGCTACACCTTC.

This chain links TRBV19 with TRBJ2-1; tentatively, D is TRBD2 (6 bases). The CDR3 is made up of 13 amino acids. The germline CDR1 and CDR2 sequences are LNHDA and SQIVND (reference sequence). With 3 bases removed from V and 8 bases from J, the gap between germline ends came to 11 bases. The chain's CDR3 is CASSIRGWDEQFF. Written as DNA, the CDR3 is TGTGCCAGTAGTATCCGGGGGTGGGATGAGCAGTTCTTC.

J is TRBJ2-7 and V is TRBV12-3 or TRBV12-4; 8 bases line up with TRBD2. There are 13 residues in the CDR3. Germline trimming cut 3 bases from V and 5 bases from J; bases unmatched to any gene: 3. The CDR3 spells CASSFGLAHEQYF. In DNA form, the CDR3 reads TGTGCCAGCAGTTTCGGACTAGCCCACGAGCAGTACTTC.

The CDR3 DNA reads TGTGCCAGCTCACCACCTAGGCAGGTTTTCCCAATCCTCTATGGCTACACCTTC. As protein: CASSPPRQVFPILYGYTF. This chain links TRBV18 with TRBJ1-2, with D unresolved. Germline lookup yields CDR1 KGHSH and CDR2 LQKENI. The V and J ends lost 0 bases and 4 bases respectively, with 21 bases between them. This CDR3 comprises 18 residues.

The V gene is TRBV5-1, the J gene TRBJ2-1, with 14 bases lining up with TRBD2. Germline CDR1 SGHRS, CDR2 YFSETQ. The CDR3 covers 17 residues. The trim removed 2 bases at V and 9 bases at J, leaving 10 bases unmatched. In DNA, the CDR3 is TGCGCCAGCAGCTTCTGGAGGACTAGCGGGGGGCAGGGTGAGCAGTTCTTC. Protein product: CASSFWRTSGGQGEQFF.

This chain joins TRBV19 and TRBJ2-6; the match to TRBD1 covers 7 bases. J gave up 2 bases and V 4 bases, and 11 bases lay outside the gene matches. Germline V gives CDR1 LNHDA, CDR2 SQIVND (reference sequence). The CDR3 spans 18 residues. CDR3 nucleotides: TGTGCCAGTAGTACACCGGACAGGCTAATGCCTGGGGCCAACGTCCTGACTTTC. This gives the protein CASSTPDRLMPGANVLTF.

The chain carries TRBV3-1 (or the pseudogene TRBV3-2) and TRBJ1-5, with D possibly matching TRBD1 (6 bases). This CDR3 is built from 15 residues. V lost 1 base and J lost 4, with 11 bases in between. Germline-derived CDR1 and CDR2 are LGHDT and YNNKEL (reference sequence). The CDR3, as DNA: TGTGCCAGCAGCCAAGGGACAGCTGTTAATCAGCCCCAGCATTTT. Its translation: CASSQGTAVNQPQHF.

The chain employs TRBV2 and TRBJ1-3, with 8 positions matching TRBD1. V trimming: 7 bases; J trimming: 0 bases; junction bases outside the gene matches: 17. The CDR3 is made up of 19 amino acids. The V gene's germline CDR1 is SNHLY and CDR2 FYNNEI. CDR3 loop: CASTQLGTGLSVSGNTIYF. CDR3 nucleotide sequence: TGTGCCAGCACCCAATTGGGGACAGGACTCTCCGTCTCTGGAAACACCATATATTTT.

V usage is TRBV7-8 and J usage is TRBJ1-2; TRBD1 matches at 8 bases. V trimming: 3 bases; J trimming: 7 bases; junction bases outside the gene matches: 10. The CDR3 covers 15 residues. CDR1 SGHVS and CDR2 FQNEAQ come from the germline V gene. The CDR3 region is CASSLTEAGGGGYTF. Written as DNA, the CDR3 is TGTGCCAGCAGCTTGACCGAGGCAGGGGGCGGTGGCTACACCTTC.

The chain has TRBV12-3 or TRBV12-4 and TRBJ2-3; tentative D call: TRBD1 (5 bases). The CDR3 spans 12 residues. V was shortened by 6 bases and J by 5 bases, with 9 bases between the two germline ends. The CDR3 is CASRSGLDTQYF. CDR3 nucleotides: TGTGCCAGCAGGTCAGGGTTAGATACGCAGTATTTT.

CDR3 sequence reads: CASSSSGQASYGYTF. The CDR3, as DNA: TGTGCCAGTAGTTCTTCCGGACAGGCTAGCTATGGCTACACCTTC. V is TRBV19 and J is TRBJ1-2, with 7 bases identical to TRBD1. The CDR3 totals 15 residues. V lost 5 bases, J lost 4 bases, and 10 bases stayed unmatched. In germline, CDR1 is LNHDA, CDR2 SQIVND (reference sequence). The full variable domain, rest sourced from reference TRBV19 and TRBJ1-2, is DGGITQSPKYLFRKEGQNVTLSCEQNLNHDAMYWYRQDPGQGLRLIYYSQIVNDFQKGDIAEGYSVSREKKESFPLTVTSAQKNPTAFYLCASSSSGQASYGYTFGSGTRLTVV.

CDR3 residues: CASSPGLAGYGYTF. The CDR3 DNA follows: TGTGCCAGCAGTCCAGGGCTAGCGGGCTATGGCTACACCTTC. The V and J genes are TRBV27 and TRBJ1-2; the D gene is possibly TRBD1 (5 bases). Per the germline V gene, CDR1 is MNHEY and CDR2 is SMNVEV (reference sequence). The CDR3 is made up of 14 amino acids. V lost 5 bases and J 4 bases, leaving 14 bases between the germline ends.

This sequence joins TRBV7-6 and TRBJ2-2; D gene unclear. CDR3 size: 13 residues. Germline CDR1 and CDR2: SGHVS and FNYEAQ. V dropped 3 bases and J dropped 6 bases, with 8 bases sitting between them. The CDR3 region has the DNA TGTGCCAGCAGCTTTGTTGAGGCCGGGGAGCTGTTTTTT. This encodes CASSFVEAGELFF.

The CDR3 DNA reads as TGTGCCAGCAGCGCCACCTACAGGGGGTCGGGCACTGAAGCTTTCTTT. This sequence encodes CASSATYRGSGTEAFF. The chain employs TRBV5-4 and TRBJ1-1, with 8 bases identical to TRBD1. The CDR3 length is 16 residues. With V trimmed by 4 bases and J by 4 bases, 12 bases remained unmatched. Germline loops: CDR1 SGHNT, CDR2 YYREEE (reference sequence). The full variable domain, rest sourced from reference TRBV5-4 and TRBJ1-1, is ETGVTQSPTHLIKTRGQQVTLRCSSQSGHNTVSWYQQALGQGPQFIFQYYREEENGRGNFPPRFSGLQFPNYSSELNVNALELDDSALYLCASSATYRGSGTEAFFGQGTRLTVV.

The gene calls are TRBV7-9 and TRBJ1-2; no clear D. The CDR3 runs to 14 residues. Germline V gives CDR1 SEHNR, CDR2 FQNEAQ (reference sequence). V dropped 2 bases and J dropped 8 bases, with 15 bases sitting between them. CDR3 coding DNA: TGTGCCAGCAGCTTAAAGGGAGGCGAGGAAGGCTACACCTTC. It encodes CASSLKGGEEGYTF. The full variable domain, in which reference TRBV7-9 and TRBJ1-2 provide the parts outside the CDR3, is DTGVSQNPRHKITKRGQNVTFRCDPISEHNRLYWYRQTLGQGPEFLTYFQNEAQLEKSRLLSDRFSAERPKGSFSTLEIQRTEQGDSAMYLCASSLKGGEEGYTFGSGTRLTVV.

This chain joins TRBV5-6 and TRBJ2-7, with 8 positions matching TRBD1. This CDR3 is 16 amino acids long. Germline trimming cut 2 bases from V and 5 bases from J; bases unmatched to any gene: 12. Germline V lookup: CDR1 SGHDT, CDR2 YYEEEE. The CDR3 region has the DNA TGTGCCAGCAGCTTTCTCGGACAGGGACGTGGCGACGAGCAGTACTTC. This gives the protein CASSFLGQGRGDEQYF. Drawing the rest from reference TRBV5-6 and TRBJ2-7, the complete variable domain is DAGVTQSPTHLIKTRGQQVTLRCSPKSGHDTVSWYQQALGQGPQFIFQYYEEEERQRGNFPDRFSGHQFPNYSSELNVNALLLGDSALYLCASSFLGQGRGDEQYFGPGTRLTVT.

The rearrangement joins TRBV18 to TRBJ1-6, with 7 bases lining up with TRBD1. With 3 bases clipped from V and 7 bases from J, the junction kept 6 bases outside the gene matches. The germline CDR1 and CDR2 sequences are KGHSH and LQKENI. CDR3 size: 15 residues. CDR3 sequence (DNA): TGTGCCAGCTCACCGGTAGGGGGCCTAAATTCACCCCTCCACTTT. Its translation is CASSPVGGLNSPLHF.

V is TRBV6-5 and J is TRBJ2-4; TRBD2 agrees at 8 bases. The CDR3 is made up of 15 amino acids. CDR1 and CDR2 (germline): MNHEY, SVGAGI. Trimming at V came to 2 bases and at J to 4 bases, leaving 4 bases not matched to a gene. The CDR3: CASSYGAGGKNIQYF. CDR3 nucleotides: TGTGCCAGCAGTTACGGGGCGGGGGGAAAAAACATTCAGTACTTC.

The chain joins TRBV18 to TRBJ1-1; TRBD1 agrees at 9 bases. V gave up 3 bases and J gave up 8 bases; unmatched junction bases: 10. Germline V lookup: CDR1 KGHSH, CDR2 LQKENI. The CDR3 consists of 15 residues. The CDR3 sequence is CASSPLTGGGSEAFF. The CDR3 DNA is TGTGCCAGCTCACCCCTGACAGGGGGTGGGTCAGAAGCTTTCTTT.

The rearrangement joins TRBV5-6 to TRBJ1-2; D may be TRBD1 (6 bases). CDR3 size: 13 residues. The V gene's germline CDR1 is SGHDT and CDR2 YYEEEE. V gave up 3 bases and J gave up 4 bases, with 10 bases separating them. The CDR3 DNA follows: TGTGCCAGCAGCTCCGGGACATTCTATGGCTACACCTTC. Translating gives CASSSGTFYGYTF.

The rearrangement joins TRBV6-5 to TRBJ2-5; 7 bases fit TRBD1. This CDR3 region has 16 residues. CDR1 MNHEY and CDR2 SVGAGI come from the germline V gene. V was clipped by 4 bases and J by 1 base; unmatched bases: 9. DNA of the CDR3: TGTGCCAGCAGTTCCCCCCCGAGACAGGGCCAAGAGACCCAGTACTTC. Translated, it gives CASSSPPRQGQETQYF.